These 9 T cell receptor beta chains were sequenced from one sample in a study of identical twins (dated by TCRdb to the mid-2010s). The protocol used for the library was 5' RACE. This sample was sequenced with an Illumina HiSeq 2000. TCRdb passed the public sequencing reads through fastp at Q25 and MiXCR, retaining productive beta sequences. Each CDR3 protein appears once, grouped with its most common genes and DNA. The sample includes around 160,000 distinct CDR3 sequences, with around 3.5% observed a single time. The ten largest clones add up to 8% to 8.5% of the sample. Sequenced: memory T cells sorted from blood. The sample's cell subset or site, from its label and the paper: CD45RO+ enriched T cells. The receptor set was obtained from a man between 18 and 29 years old in good health.

This clonotype was counted many times. The chain joins TRBV5-1 to TRBJ2-2, with 13 bases matching TRBD2. Looked up from germline, CDR1 is SGHRS and CDR2 is YFSETQ. This CDR3 region has 20 residues. The trim removed 0 bases at V and 0 bases at J, leaving 8 bases unmatched. The CDR3 reads CASSLGTSGRLLSNTGELFF. The CDR3 DNA sequence: TGCGCCAGCAGCTTGGGGACTAGCGGGAGACTACTATCGAACACCGGGGAGCTGTTTTTT. Together with reference TRBV5-1 and TRBJ2-2, the CDR3 gives the full variable domain: KAGVTQTPRYLIKTRGQQVTLSCSPISGHRSVSWYQQTPGQGLQFLFEYFSETQRNKGNFPGRFSGRQFSNSRSEMNVSTLELGDSALYLCASSLGTSGRLLSNTGELFFGEGSRLTVL.

This clonotype appeared many times. This chain joins TRBV5-1 and TRBJ2-3, with 10 bases identical to TRBD2. With 3 bases clipped from V and 1 base from J, the junction kept 2 bases outside the gene matches. Looked up from germline, CDR1 is SGHRS and CDR2 is YFSETQ. The CDR3 loop spans 15 amino acids. Here the CDR3 DNA reads TGCGCCAGCAGCTCGGGGACTAGCGGCACAGATACGCAGTATTTT. It encodes CASSSGTSGTDTQYF.

The CDR3 loop reads CSADQRAGELFF. In nucleotides, the CDR3 is TGCAGCGCCGACCAGCGTGCCGGGGAGCTGTTTTTT. This chain links TRBV29-1 with TRBJ2-2; D unresolved. The CDR3 covers 12 residues. Germline V gene sequence: CDR1 SQVTM, CDR2 ANQGSEA. Deletions cut 7 bases from V and 6 bases from J, with 12 bases between.

This clonotype was observed at least ten times. The V gene is TRBV10-2, the J gene TRBJ1-6, with 7 bases fitting TRBD1. The CDR3 contains 15 residues. The V and J ends lost 2 bases and 7 bases, in that order; junction bases with no gene match: 5. Germline V gives CDR1 WSHSY, CDR2 SAAADI. The CDR3 sequence: CASSEATGYNSPLHF. The CDR3 DNA is TGCGCCAGCAGTGAGGCGACAGGGTACAATTCACCCCTCCACTTT.

This clonotype was picked up many times. CDR3 DNA: TGTGCCAGCAGCACTACAGGGATCACCTACAATGAGCAGTTCTTC. The encoded protein is CASSTTGITYNEQFF. This chain uses TRBV9 with TRBJ2-1; a possible D gene is TRBD1 (6 bases). Per germline, CDR1 SGDLS and CDR2 YYNGEE. The CDR3 spans 15 residues. The V gene lost 4 bases and the J gene lost 2 bases, with 13 bases spanning the gap.

This clonotype has a count of ten or more. The chain has TRBV20-1 and TRBJ2-1, with 12 bases matching TRBD1. Germline-derived CDR1 and CDR2 are DFQATT and SNEGSKA (reference sequence). The CDR3 totals 13 residues. The CDR3 DNA reads TGCAGCGGGACAGGGGGCGGGTACAATGAGCAGTTCTTC. As protein: CSGTGGGYNEQFF.

This clonotype was seen ten or more times. The chain has TRBV12-5 and TRBJ1-2, with D uncertain. Trimming cost V 7 bases and J 4 bases, with 13 bases left between them. CDR1 is LGHNT and CDR2 is FRNRAP in the germline V gene. The CDR3 is made up of 13 amino acids. CDR3 loop: CASASDGGYGYTF. The CDR3 nucleotides are TGTGCTAGTGCCTCCGACGGAGGCTATGGCTACACCTTC. The full variable domain, in which reference TRBV12-5 and TRBJ1-2 provide the parts outside the CDR3, is DARVTQTPRHKVTEMGQEVTMRCQPILGHNTVFWYRQTMMQGLELLAYFRNRAPLDDSGMPKDRFSAEMPDATLATLKIQPSEPRDSAVYFCASASDGGYGYTFGSGTRLTVV.

Ten or more counts support this clonotype. This chain uses TRBV7-6 with TRBJ2-3; no firm D call. Between the trimmed V and J ends, which lost 0 bases and 2 bases, there was a span of 9 bases. The germline CDR1 and CDR2 sequences are SGHVS and FNYEAQ. The CDR3 consists of 15 residues. CDR3 nucleotides: TGTGCCAGCAGCTTAGCGAGGCGGAACACAGATACGCAGTATTTT. The encoded protein is CASSLARRNTDTQYF. Combining the CDR3 with reference TRBV7-6 and TRBJ2-3 gives the whole variable domain GAGVSQSPRYKVTKRGQDVALRCDPISGHVSLYWYRQALGQGPEFLTYFNYEAQQDKSGLPNDRFSAERPEGSISTLTIQRTEQRDSAMYRCASSLARRNTDTQYFGPGTRLTVL.

The chain has TRBV6-5 and TRBJ2-1; 7 bases map to TRBD1. This CDR3 is built from 16 residues. The V gene's germline CDR1 is MNHEY and CDR2 SVGAGI. With V trimmed by 2 bases and J by 12 bases, 16 bases remained unmatched. The DNA for the CDR3 is TGTGCCAGCAGTTACGGCCGGGACAGACTCGGTCTAGGGCAGTTCTTC. Residues: CASSYGRDRLGLGQFF.